Below, 2 T cell receptor beta chains from the same sample are listed, as sequenced in a study of T cells in Graves' hyperthyroidism and ophthalmopathy. Amplification of TCR beta CDR3 regions was performed using RNA transcripts as template. HTBI primers were used for first-round RT-PCR of the TCR CDR3. From the multiplex PCR reads, TCRdb called clonotypes with MiXCR, one entry per CDR3 protein. Seen here are fewer than 700,000 distinct CDR3 sequences, 15% to 20% observed once, and the top ten hold 3.8%. Sequenced: blood. These receptors were taken from a woman aged 25 to 39 with Graves' hyperthyroidism.

The CDR3 DNA sequence: TGTGCCAGCAGCCAGATACTCTATGGGAACTACGAGCAGTACTTC. This translates into CASSQILYGNYEQYF. The chain couples TRBV4-2 to TRBJ2-7, with unresolved D. The ends were cut back, 3 bases at V and 3 bases at J, with 15 bases in the middle. The germline gives CDR1 LGHNA, CDR2 YNFKEQ. This CDR3 is 15 amino acids long.

J is TRBJ2-7 and V is TRBV29-1; 9 bases agree with TRBD1. Germline values: CDR1 SQVTM, CDR2 ANQGSEA. Trimming cost V 6 bases and J 7 bases; bases outside gene matches: 13. The CDR3 consists of 14 residues. The CDR3 loop is CSVGPGTGWEEQYF. CDR3 nucleotide sequence: TGCAGCGTCGGGCCCGGGACAGGGTGGGAAGAGCAGTACTTC.